One T cell receptor (beta chain) is described in this entry. No antigen is known for it. With a much larger clone just one base away, this may be a read error. The CDR3 is 22 amino acids. The germline gives CDR1 SQVTM, CDR2 ANQGSEA. The sample originates from a study of post-analysis software for immune sequencing data. Study as a whole: Relapsing-remitting, secondary progressive and progressive-relapsing forms made up the multiple sclerosis disease courses.

Unique molecular identifiers tagged the TCR beta cDNA libraries. The source material, roughly 0.85 to 10 million T cells, gave rise to approximately 520,000 cDNA molecules. Via MiXCR, TCRdb re-called the PCR reads, giving one row per CDR3 protein. The sample has some 190,000 distinct CDR3 sequences, 29% seen once; the top ten hold more than 3%. Whole-study results and caveats: In patients, roughly 5 TRBV segments were more frequent than in controls, with TRBV5-6, TRBV5-1 and TRBV20-1 among them. Patients with multiple sclerosis recorded significantly lower normalized Chao1 diversity than controls, the study found.

The source of this sequence is a girl under 18 with multiple sclerosis. V is TRBV29-1 and J is TRBJ2-1; D may be TRBD1 (6 bases). The DNA end is a closer match to TRBJ2-7, so the J assignment may be wrong. Sequencing used blood. CDR3 amino acids: CSVEEKVRHPSQGRSSYNEQYF. The CDR3 region has the DNA TGCAGCGTTGAAGAAAAAGTACGCCACCCATCCCAGGGGCGGAGCTCCTACAATGAGCAGTACTTC.